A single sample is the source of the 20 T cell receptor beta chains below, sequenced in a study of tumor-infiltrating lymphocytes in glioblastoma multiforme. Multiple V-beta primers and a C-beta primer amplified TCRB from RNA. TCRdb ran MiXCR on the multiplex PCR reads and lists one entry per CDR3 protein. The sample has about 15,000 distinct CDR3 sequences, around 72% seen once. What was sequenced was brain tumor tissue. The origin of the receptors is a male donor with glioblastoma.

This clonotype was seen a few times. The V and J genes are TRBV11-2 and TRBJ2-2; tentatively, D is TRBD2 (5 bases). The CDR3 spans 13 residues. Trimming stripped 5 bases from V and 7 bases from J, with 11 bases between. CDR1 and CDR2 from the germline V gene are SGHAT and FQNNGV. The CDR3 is CASSLEAFGELFF. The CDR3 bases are TGTGCCAGCAGCCTGGAGGCTTTCGGGGAGCTGTTTTTT.

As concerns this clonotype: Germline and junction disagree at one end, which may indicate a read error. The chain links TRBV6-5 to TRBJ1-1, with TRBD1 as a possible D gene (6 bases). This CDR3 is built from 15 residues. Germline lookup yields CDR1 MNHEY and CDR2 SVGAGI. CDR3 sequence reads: CASSYTGQFTAEAFF. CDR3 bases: TGTGCCAGCAGTTACACCGGACAGTTTACCGCTGAGGCTTTCTTT.

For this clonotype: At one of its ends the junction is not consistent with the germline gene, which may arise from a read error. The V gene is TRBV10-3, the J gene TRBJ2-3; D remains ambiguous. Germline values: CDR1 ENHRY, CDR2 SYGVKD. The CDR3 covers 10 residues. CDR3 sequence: CTIMDDTQYF. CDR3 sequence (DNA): TGTACCATCATGGACGATACGCAGTATTTT.

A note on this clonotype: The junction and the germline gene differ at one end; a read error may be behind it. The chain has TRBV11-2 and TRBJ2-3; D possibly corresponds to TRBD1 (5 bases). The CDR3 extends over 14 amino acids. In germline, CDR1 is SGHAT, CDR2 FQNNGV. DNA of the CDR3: TGTGCCAGCAACTTAGATGGGGCACCGGATACGCAGTATTTT. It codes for CASNLDGAPDTQYF.

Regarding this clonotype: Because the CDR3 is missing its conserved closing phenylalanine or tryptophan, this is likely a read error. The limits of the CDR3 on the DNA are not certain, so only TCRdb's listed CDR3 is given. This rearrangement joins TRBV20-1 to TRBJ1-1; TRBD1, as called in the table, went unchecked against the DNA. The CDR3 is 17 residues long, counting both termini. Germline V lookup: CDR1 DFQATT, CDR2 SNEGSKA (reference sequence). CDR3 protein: CSASRDSTLLSRTEAFI.

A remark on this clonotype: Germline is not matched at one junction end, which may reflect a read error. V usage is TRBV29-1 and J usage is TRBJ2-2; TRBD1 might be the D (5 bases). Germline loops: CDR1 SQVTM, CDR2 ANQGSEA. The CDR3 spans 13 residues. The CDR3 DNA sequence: TGCATCGTTGGGGCAGAAAACACCGGGGAGCTGTTTTTT. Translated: CIVGAENTGELFF.

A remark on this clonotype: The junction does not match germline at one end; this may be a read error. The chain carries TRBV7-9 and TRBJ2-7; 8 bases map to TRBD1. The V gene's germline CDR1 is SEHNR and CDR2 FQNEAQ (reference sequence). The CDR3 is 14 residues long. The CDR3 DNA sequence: TGTGCCAACACCCCTATGGCAGGGGGCTACGAGCGGTACTTC. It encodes CANTPMAGGYERYF.

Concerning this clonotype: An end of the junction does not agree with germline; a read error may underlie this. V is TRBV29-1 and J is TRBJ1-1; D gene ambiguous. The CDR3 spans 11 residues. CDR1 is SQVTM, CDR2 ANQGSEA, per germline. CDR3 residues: CSADKNTEAFF. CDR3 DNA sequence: TGTAGCGCCGACAAGAACACTGAAGCTTTCTTT.

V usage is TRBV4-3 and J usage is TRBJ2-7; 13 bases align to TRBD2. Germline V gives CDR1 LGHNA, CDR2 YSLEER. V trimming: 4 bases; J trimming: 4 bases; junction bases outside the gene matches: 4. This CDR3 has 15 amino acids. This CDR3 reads CASSLRTSGSYEQYF. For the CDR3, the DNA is TGCGCCAGCAGCCTCAGGACTAGCGGGAGTTACGAGCAGTACTTC.

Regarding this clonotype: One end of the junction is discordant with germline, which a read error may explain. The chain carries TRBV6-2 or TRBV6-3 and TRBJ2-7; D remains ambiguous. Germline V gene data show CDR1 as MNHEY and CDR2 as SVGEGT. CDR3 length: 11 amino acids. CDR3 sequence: CVSNHAYEQYF. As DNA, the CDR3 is TGTGTCAGCAATCACGCCTACGAGCAATACTTC.

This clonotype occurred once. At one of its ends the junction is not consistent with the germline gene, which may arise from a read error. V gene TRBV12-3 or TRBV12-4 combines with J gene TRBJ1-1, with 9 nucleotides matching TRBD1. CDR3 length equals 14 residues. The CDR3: CASSPGQGYTEAFF. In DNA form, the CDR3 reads TGTGCCAGCAGTCCCGGACAGGGGTACACTGAAGCGTTCTTT.

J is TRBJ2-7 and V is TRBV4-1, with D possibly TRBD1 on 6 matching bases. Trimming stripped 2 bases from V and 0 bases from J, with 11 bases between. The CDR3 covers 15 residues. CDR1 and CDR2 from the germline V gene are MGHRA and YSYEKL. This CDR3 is CASSQQRGSSYEQYF. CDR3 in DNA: TGCGCCAGCAGCCAACAAAGGGGGAGCTCCTACGAGCAGTACTTC.

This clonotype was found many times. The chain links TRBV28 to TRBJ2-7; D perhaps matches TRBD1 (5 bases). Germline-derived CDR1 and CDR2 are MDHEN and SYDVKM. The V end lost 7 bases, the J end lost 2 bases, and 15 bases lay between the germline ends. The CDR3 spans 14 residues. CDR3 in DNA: TGTGCCAGCACCACGCCCCTAGGGGCCTACGAGCAGTACTTC. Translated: CASTTPLGAYEQYF.

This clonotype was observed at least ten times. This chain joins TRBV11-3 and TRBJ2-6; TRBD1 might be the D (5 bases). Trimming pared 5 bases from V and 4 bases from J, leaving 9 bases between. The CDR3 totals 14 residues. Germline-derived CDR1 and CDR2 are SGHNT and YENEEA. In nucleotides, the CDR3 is TGTGCCAGCAGCCCCAGGGCCGGGGCCAACGTCCTGACTTTC. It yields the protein CASSPRAGANVLTF.

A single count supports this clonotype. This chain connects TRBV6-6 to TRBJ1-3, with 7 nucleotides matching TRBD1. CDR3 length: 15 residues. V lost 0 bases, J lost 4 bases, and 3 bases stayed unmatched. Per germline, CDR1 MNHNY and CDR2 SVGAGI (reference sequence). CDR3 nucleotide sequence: TGTGCCAGCAGTTACTCCCAAGGGGGCGGAAACACCATATATTTT. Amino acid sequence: CASSYSQGGGNTIYF.

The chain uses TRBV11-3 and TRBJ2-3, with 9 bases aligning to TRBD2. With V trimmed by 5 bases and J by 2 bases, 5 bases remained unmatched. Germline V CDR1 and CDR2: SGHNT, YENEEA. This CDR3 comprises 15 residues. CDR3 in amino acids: CASSPLAGSTDTQYF. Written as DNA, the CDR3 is TGTGCCAGCAGCCCGCTAGCGGGGTCCACAGATACGCAGTATTTT.

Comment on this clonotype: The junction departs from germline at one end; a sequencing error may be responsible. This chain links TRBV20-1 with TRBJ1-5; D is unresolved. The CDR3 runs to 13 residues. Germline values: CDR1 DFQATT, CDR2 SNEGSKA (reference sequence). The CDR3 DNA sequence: TGCAGTGCTAGAGAGGACCAGAATCCGCCCCAGCATTTT. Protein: CSAREDQNPPQHF.

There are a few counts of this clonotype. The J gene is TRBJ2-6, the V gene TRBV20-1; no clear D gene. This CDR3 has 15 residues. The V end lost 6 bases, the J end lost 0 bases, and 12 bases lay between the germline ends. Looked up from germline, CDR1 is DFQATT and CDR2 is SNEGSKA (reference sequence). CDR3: CSAVRGGSGANVLTF. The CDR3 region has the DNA TGCAGTGCCGTCAGAGGCGGCTCTGGGGCCAACGTCCTGACTTTC.

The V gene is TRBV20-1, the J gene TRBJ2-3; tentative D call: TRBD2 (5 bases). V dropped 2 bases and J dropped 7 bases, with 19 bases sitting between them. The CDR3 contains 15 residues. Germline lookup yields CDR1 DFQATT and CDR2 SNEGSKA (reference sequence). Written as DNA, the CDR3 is TGCAGTGCTAGACCCGTTTCCTGGGAGACCTATACGCAGTATTTT. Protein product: CSARPVSWETYTQYF.

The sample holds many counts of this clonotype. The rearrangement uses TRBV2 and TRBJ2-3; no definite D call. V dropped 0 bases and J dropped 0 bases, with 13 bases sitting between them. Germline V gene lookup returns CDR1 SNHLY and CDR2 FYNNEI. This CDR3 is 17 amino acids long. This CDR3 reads CASSEALRLFSTDTQYF. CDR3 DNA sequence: TGTGCCAGCAGTGAAGCGCTACGCCTCTTTAGCACAGATACGCAGTATTTT.